A single sample is the source of the 21 T cell receptor beta chains below, sequenced in a study of Ad26.COV2.S vaccination and SARS-CoV-2 variants. The treatment denotes: about 20 received Ad26.COV2.S at low or high dose, single or two shots; about 5 received placebo; per-sample allocation not given. Sampling took place 63 days after the first vaccine or placebo injection. Assay: immunoSEQ multiplex PCR; the TCRdb copy retains only in-frame clones and omits some. This sample carries 430,000 or so clones, nearly 90% of them seen once, and the ten largest clones take around 2.5%. Source: peripheral blood, taken in a trial of Ad26.COV2.S vaccine versus placebo. The receptors come from a person between 18 and 59 years old who received the Ad26.COV2.S COVID-19 vaccine or a placebo.

This clone is a singleton in its sample. The chain links TRBV18 to TRBJ2-5; D is perhaps TRBD2 (6 bases). From germline, CDR1 is KGHSH and CDR2 LQKENI. The CDR3 length is 16 residues. Trimming took off 6 bases at V and 4 bases at J, with 21 bases between the two ends. CDR3 sequence reads: CASSRNVVGGGETQYF. CDR3 nucleotide sequence: TGTGCCAGCTCCAGGAACGTCGTGGGGGGAGGAGAGACCCAGTACTTC.

The chain combines TRBV5-1 with TRBJ1-4, with D perhaps matching TRBD1 (5 bases). Per the germline V gene, CDR1 is SGHRS and CDR2 is YFSETQ. The ends were cut back, 4 bases at V and 1 base at J, with 14 bases in the middle. The CDR3 sequence is 16 residues long. In DNA form, the CDR3 reads TGCGCCAGCAGCCCACCTGGGGCTGGAACTAATGAAAAACTGTTTTTT. Translation gives CASSPPGAGTNEKLFF.

This chain uses TRBV7-2 with TRBJ2-7; 8 bases are a match to TRBD1. The trim removed 7 bases at V and 8 bases at J, leaving 19 bases unmatched. The CDR3 is made up of 16 amino acids. The germline V gene encodes CDR1 SGHTA and CDR2 FQGNSA. DNA of the CDR3: TGTGCCAGCACCTATGGTTTAGGGACAGGTGGCCTCAAGCAGTACTTC. Translation: CASTYGLGTGGLKQYF.

This clone was recorded only once. V usage is TRBV3-1 (or the pseudogene TRBV3-2) and J usage is TRBJ2-5, with D tentatively TRBD1 or TRBD2 (5 bases each). The CDR3 covers 14 residues. Germline V gives CDR1 LGHDT, CDR2 YNNKEL (reference sequence). The ends were cut back, 1 base at V and 5 bases at J, with 11 bases in the middle. CDR3 bases: TGTGCCAGCAGCCAAGTGGGATGGGGGGAGACCCAGTACTTC. This translates into CASSQVGWGETQYF.

This chain links TRBV3-1 (or the pseudogene TRBV3-2) with TRBJ1-1; tentative D call: TRBD1 (5 bases). The germline CDR1 and CDR2 sequences are LGHDT and YNNKEL (reference sequence). Trimming left V 1 base short and J 9 bases short, with 18 bases between. The CDR3 is made up of 15 amino acids. The CDR3 nucleotides read TGTGCCAGCAGCCAAGGTGGCATAGGGGAGAGCAAAGCTTTCTTT. It yields the protein CASSQGGIGESKAFF.

The V call is TRBV29-1, the J call TRBJ2-5; 7 positions agree with TRBD2. This CDR3 has 12 residues. Unmatched junction bases numbered 7, after V lost 7 bases and J lost 5 bases. CDR1 and CDR2 (germline): SQVTM, ANQGSEA. CDR3 sequence (DNA): TGCAGCGCCGGACTAGGGAGGGAGACCCAGTACTTC. Its translation is CSAGLGRETQYF.

V gene TRBV7-6 combines with J gene TRBJ2-5; 10 nucleotides align to TRBD2. V lost 5 bases, J lost 5 bases, and 8 bases stayed unmatched. In germline, CDR1 is SGHVS, CDR2 FNYEAQ. The CDR3 runs 15 residues. The CDR3 region has the DNA TGTGCCAGCAGCCCTTTAGCGGGAGGCCCGGAGACCCAGTACTTC. Protein sequence: CASSPLAGGPETQYF.

The chain is built from TRBV5-6 and TRBJ1-2; TRBD1 is a possible D gene (5 bases). V lost 2 bases and J 4 bases, leaving 15 bases between the germline ends. The CDR3 is 15 amino acids. Germline V gene sequence: CDR1 SGHDT, CDR2 YYEEEE. CDR3 protein: CASSLGTGRGYGYTF. CDR3 nucleotide sequence: TGTGCCAGCAGCTTAGGGACGGGGCGAGGCTATGGCTACACCTTC.

CDR3 loop: CASSPLRNPATDTQYF. The CDR3 DNA reads TGTGCCAGCTCCCCTCTGCGGAACCCAGCCACAGATACGCAGTATTTT. The chain carries TRBV18 and TRBJ2-3; D is uncertain. Trimming removed 6 bases from V and 2 bases from J, with 18 bases in between. This CDR3 is built from 16 residues. Germline values: CDR1 KGHSH, CDR2 LQKENI.

V and J are TRBV11-2 and TRBJ2-7; perhaps TRBD1 as D (5 bases). This CDR3 spans 13 amino acids. V lost 5 bases and J lost 9, with 17 bases in between. CDR1 SGHAT and CDR2 FQNNGV come from the germline V gene. CDR3 DNA: TGTGCCAGCAGCCAAACCCCAGGGAATCGGCAGTACTTC. This encodes CASSQTPGNRQYF.

V usage is TRBV7-9 and J usage is TRBJ2-1, with 7 bases aligning to TRBD1. With V trimmed by 5 bases and J by 12 bases, 7 bases remained unmatched. Germline V gene sequence: CDR1 SEHNR, CDR2 FQNEAQ (reference sequence). CDR3 length equals 12 residues. The CDR3 loop is CASSQDRSWQFF. The CDR3 DNA reads TGTGCCAGCAGCCAGGACAGGTCCTGGCAGTTCTTC.

The chain combines TRBV6-2 or TRBV6-3 with TRBJ1-1; D call uncertain. Trimming left V 6 bases short and J 5 bases short, with 10 bases between. There are 12 residues in the CDR3. Germline loops: CDR1 MNHEY, CDR2 SVGEGT. The CDR3 region has the DNA TGTGCCAGCAGCCCCCTAGGAACTGAAGCTTTCTTT. Translation gives CASSPLGTEAFF.

V usage is TRBV3-1 (or the pseudogene TRBV3-2) and J usage is TRBJ1-3; D is undetermined. The length of the CDR3 is 15 residues. Trimming pared 0 bases from V and 2 bases from J, leaving 8 bases between. Germline CDR1 reads LGHDT; CDR2 reads YNNKEL (reference sequence). This chain's CDR3 is CASSQEVTTGNTIYF. The DNA for the CDR3 is TGTGCCAGCAGCCAAGAAGTGACGACTGGAAACACCATATATTTT.

The chain is built from TRBV6-5 and TRBJ2-7, with 8 bases fitting TRBD1. Germline lookup yields CDR1 MNHEY and CDR2 SVGAGI. The CDR3 is 14 residues long. The V and J ends lost 6 bases and 3 bases, in that order; junction bases with no gene match: 7. CDR3 region: CASRRQGMGYEQYV. DNA for the CDR3: TGTGCCAGCAGGAGACAGGGGATGGGCTACGAGCAGTACGTC.

The CDR3 DNA sequence: TGTGCCAGCAGCCTCGCCGGGACAGGGGTATACAATGAGCAGTTCTTC. Translating gives CASSLAGTGVYNEQFF. The V gene is TRBV7-3, the J gene TRBJ2-1, with 10 bases identical to TRBD1. V was pared by 5 bases and J by 4 bases, with 8 bases of the junction left unmatched. There are 16 residues in the CDR3. Germline-derived CDR1 and CDR2 are SGHTA and FQGTGA.

The chain uses TRBV12-5 and TRBJ2-1, with 7 nucleotides matching TRBD2. This CDR3 is 13 amino acids long. V lost 1 base and J lost 10; bases outside the gene matches: 4. Germline V lookup: CDR1 LGHNT, CDR2 FRNRAP. CDR3 loop: CASGLEAGVEQFF. The CDR3 nucleotides read TGTGCTAGTGGTTTGGAGGCGGGAGTCGAGCAGTTCTTC.

This chain uses TRBV5-1 with TRBJ2-6; tentatively, D is TRBD1 (6 bases). Germline-derived CDR1 and CDR2 are SGHRS and YFSETQ. This CDR3 contains 19 residues. Between the trimmed V and J ends, which lost 0 bases and 0 bases, there was a span of 16 bases. This CDR3 is CASSLALDRYDSGANVLTF. The CDR3 region has the DNA TGCGCCAGCAGCTTGGCCCTAGACAGGTACGACTCTGGGGCCAACGTCCTGACTTTC.

The rearrangement links TRBV13 to TRBJ2-7; 8 nucleotides agree with TRBD2. Germline values: CDR1 PRHDT, CDR2 FYEKMQ (reference sequence). The CDR3 sequence is 14 residues long. Here the CDR3 reads CASSLGAGGFEQYV. CDR3 coding DNA: TGTGCCAGCAGCCTAGGGGCGGGAGGCTTCGAGCAGTACGTC.

This chain joins TRBV2 and TRBJ1-6; 9 nucleotides agree with TRBD1. This CDR3 contains 14 residues. V shed 8 bases and J 6 bases; nucleotides not matched to a gene: 5. Per germline, CDR1 SNHLY and CDR2 FYNNEI. The CDR3 sequence: CASGDRVGNSPLHF. The CDR3, as DNA: TGTGCCAGCGGGGACAGGGTTGGTAATTCACCCCTCCACTTT. The whole variable domain, filled in from reference TRBV2 and TRBJ1-6, reads EPEVTQTPSHQVTQMGQEVILRCVPISNHLYFYWYRQILGQKVEFLVSFYNNEISEKSEIFDDQFSVERPDGSNFTLKIRSTKLEDSAMYFCASGDRVGNSPLHFGNGTRLTVT.

The chain links TRBV18 to TRBJ1-5; the match to TRBD1 covers 10 bases. Germline loops: CDR1 KGHSH, CDR2 LQKENI. This CDR3 is 15 amino acids long. V was pared by 5 bases and J by 6 bases, with 7 bases of the junction left unmatched. The CDR3 sequence: CASSWTGGVGQPQHF. The CDR3 nucleotides are TGTGCCAGCTCATGGACAGGGGGTGTAGGTCAGCCCCAGCATTTT.

This clone was found once. This chain connects TRBV5-4 to TRBJ2-5; perhaps TRBD1 as D (7 bases). The germline CDR1 and CDR2 sequences are SGHNT and YYREEE (reference sequence). This CDR3 spans 14 amino acids. Trimming took 9 bases from V and 4 from J, leaving 19 bases between them. As DNA, the CDR3 is TGTGCCAACCCACGGAGGGGGCGAGCAGAGACCCAGTACTTC. Its protein product is CANPRRGRAETQYF.